The rows below give T cell receptor beta chains drawn from one sample of a study of T cell responses to AZD1222 COVID-19 vaccine. Using immunoSEQ multiplex PCR, the repertoire was profiled, and TCRdb retains in-frame clones only, with some absent. The repertoire holds some 150,000 clones, with 75% to 90% as singletons. The material was peripheral blood, obtained 28 days after the second AZD1222 dose. The receptors stem from an adult who received the AZD1222 COVID-19 vaccine. Each CDR3 is given with its conserved first and last residue. A D gene is named only where the DNA matches it firmly. Size is omitted from some rows. Given values are once, few, many or a class for expanded clones.

j_call	d_call	v_call	cdr3_length	clone_size	cdr3_aa	cdr3_nt
TRBJ1-5	NA	TRBV27	12	NA	CASGNYFQPQHF	TGTGCCAGTGGGAATTATTTCCAGCCCCAGCATTTT
TRBJ1-1	NA	TRBV30	16	NA	CAWSSTRTGMNTEAFF	TGTGCCTGGAGTTCTACCCGGACCGGAATGAACACTGAAGCTTTCTTT
TRBJ1-1	NA	TRBV15	14	NA	CATSRDLVFTEAFF	TGTGCCACCAGCAGAGATCTGGTGTTTACTGAAGCTTTCTTT
TRBJ2-7	NA	TRBV12-3/TRBV12-4	13	few	CASSLTISYEQYF	TGTGCCAGCAGTTTGACCATCTCCTACGAGCAGTACTTC
TRBJ2-7	NA	TRBV5-1	13	NA	CASSMSGQYEQYF	TGCGCCAGCAGCATGTCTGGACAATACGAGCAGTACTTC
TRBJ1-2	TRBD1	TRBV28	12	NA	CASRPDRAGYTF	TGTGCCAGCAGACCCGACAGGGCCGGCTACACCTTC
TRBJ1-1	NA	TRBV30	14	NA	CAWKRDGFYYEAFF	TGTGCCTGGAAAAGGGACGGATTCTACTATGAAGCTTTCTTT
TRBJ2-3	NA	TRBV10-3	14	NA	CAISVGRDTDTQYF	TGTGCCATCAGTGTCGGCAGGGACACAGATACGCAGTATTTT
TRBJ2-6	TRBD2	TRBV11-2	18	once	CASSRRLAGGSGANVLTF	TGTGCCAGCAGTCGTCGACTAGCGGGGGGCTCTGGGGCCAACGTCCTGACTTTC
TRBJ1-1	NA	TRBV7-2	14	few	CASSLVTLNTEAFF	TGTGCCAGCAGCTTAGTTACACTGAACACTGAAGCTTTCTTT
TRBJ2-1	NA	TRBV29-1	14	few	CSVGDYRLYNEQFF	TGCAGCGTTGGAGACTACCGTCTTTACAATGAGCAGTTCTTC
TRBJ2-7	NA	TRBV28	12	NA	CASSLSGYEQYF	TGTGCCAGCAGTTTAAGTGGCTACGAGCAGTACTTC
TRBJ2-1	NA	TRBV5-6	12	NA	CASSFRARGQFF	TGTGCCAGCAGCTTCAGGGCGAGGGGGCAGTTCTTC
TRBJ2-3	NA	TRBV11-3	12	once	CASSGRTDTQYF	TGTGCCAGCAGCGGGAGGACCGATACGCAGTATTTT
TRBJ1-2	NA	TRBV7-8	14	NA	CASSLDLLPGGYTF	TGTGCCAGCAGCTTGGACCTCTTGCCAGGAGGCTACACCTTC
TRBJ2-1	TRBD2	TRBV7-6	20	NA	CASSRLEAITSASSYNEQFF	TGTGCCAGCAGCCGGCTTGAGGCAATCACTAGCGCGAGCTCCTACAATGAGCAGTTCTTC
TRBJ1-3	NA	TRBV5-6	14	NA	CASSLLQTGNTIYF	TGTGCCAGCAGCTTGTTACAGACTGGAAACACCATATATTTT
TRBJ2-3	NA	TRBV5-1	13	NA	CASEPGGTDTQYF	TGCGCCAGCGAACCGGGAGGCACAGATACGCAGTATTTT
TRBJ2-1	NA	TRBV11-2	15	NA	CASSLFGVQYNEQFF	TGTGCCAGCAGCTTATTCGGAGTACAGTACAATGAGCAGTTCTTC
TRBJ1-4	NA	TRBV15	15	NA	CATRSRRGINEKLFF	TGTGCCACCCGATCACGGAGGGGAATTAATGAAAAACTGTTTTTT
TRBJ1-2	NA	TRBV2	13	NA	CASSEGSDYGYTF	TGTGCCAGCAGTGAAGGCAGTGACTATGGCTACACCTTC
TRBJ2-5	TRBD1	TRBV5-4	16	NA	CASSLGPGQPQETQYF	TGTGCCAGCAGCTTGGGACCGGGACAGCCGCAAGAGACCCAGTACTTC
TRBJ1-3	NA	TRBV6-5	14	NA	CASSPTDQRNTIYF	TGTGCCAGCAGTCCTACGGACCAACGAAACACCATATATTTT
TRBJ2-3	NA	TRBV2	15	NA	CASSETEWAQDTQYF	TGTGCCAGCAGTGAGACTGAATGGGCCCAAGATACGCAGTATTTT
TRBJ1-5	NA	TRBV3-1/TRBV3-2	14	NA	CASSQGYSNQPQHF	TGTGCCAGCAGCCAAGGGTATAGCAATCAGCCCCAGCATTTT
TRBJ2-1	NA	TRBV7-8	15	NA	CASSLGQGRVNEQFF	TGTGCCAGCAGCTTAGGGCAGGGTCGGGTCAATGAGCAGTTCTTC
TRBJ2-2	NA	TRBV18	12	NA	CASSPQDGELFF	TGTGCCAGCTCACCACAGGACGGGGAGCTGTTTTTT
TRBJ1-2	TRBD1	TRBV7-9	15	NA	CASSLVGTDNYGYTF	TGTGCCAGCAGCTTAGTGGGGACAGATAACTATGGCTACACCTTC
TRBJ2-3	NA	TRBV11-2	16	NA	CASSLGTWGYTDTQYF	TGTGCCAGCAGCTTAGGCACTTGGGGGTACACAGATACGCAGTATTTT
TRBJ1-2	NA	TRBV28	15	once	CASSSIYQGLNGYTF	TGTGCCAGCAGTTCCATTTACCAGGGGCTTAACGGCTACACCTTC